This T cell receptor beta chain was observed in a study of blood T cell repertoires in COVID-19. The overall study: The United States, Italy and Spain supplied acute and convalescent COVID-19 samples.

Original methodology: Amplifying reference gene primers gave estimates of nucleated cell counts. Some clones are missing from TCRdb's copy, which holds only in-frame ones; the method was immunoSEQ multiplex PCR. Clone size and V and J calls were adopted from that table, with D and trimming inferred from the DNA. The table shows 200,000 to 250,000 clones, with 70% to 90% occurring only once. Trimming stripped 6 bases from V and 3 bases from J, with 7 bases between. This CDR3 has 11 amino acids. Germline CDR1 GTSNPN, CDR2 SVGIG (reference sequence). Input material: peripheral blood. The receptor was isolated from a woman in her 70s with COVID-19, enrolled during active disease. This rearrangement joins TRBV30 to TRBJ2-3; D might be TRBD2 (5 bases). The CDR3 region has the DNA TGTGCCTGCGGGGAGACAGATACGCAGTATTTT. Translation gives CACGETDTQYF.